Below, 10 T cell receptor beta chains from the same sample are listed, as sequenced in a study of molecular identifiers for immune sequencing clone quantification. TCRdb ran MiXCR on the PCR reads and lists one entry per CDR3 protein. The table lists some 650,000 distinct CDR3 sequences, 15% to 20% of them singletons. Specimen: naive CD8+ T cells from blood, with Jurkat cell RNA spiked in. Subset defined: FACS-sorted CD8+CD4-CCR7+CD45RA+ naive T cells. The receptors shown here come from a human donor in good health. Some libraries in this study had Jurkat cell RNA spiked in.

This clonotype has ten or more counts. The chain is built from TRBV5-1 and TRBJ2-7, with D hard to call. The V end lost 0 bases, the J end lost 7 bases, and 20 bases lay between the germline ends. Germline CDR1 reads SGHRS; CDR2 reads YFSETQ. This CDR3 has 16 amino acids. In DNA, the CDR3 is TGCGCCAGCAGCTTGGCCGGTCCGGGCAGGCCTTTGGAGCAGTACTTC. Translation gives CASSLAGPGRPLEQYF.

The chain joins TRBV10-3 to TRBJ1-5; a possible D gene is TRBD1 (5 bases). V was cut by 1 base and J by 2 bases, with 12 bases left in between. CDR1 ENHRY and CDR2 SYGVKD come from the germline V gene. There are 16 residues in the CDR3. The CDR3 DNA is TGTGCCATCAGTGAGTTGGGGGTTGAGGGCAATCAGCCCCAGCATTTT. Its translation: CAISELGVEGNQPQHF.

In its sample, this clonotype was seen many times. The chain recombines TRBV6-1 with TRBJ2-5, with D perhaps TRBD2 (5 bases). Germline V gene data show CDR1 as MNHNS and CDR2 as SASEGT. Trimming removed 6 bases from V and 1 base from J, with 12 bases in between. This CDR3 region has 14 residues. Here the CDR3 DNA reads TGTGCCAGCAGGACCCTCGGGGTCCAAGAGACCCAGTACTTC. Amino acids: CASRTLGVQETQYF.

This clonotype was counted at least ten times. V gene TRBV27 combines with J gene TRBJ2-1; D is undetermined. Germline values: CDR1 MNHEY, CDR2 SMNVEV (reference sequence). V dropped 3 bases and J dropped 8 bases, with 11 bases sitting between them. The CDR3 is 13 residues long. CDR3 sequence: CASSLLGWDEQFF. Here the CDR3 DNA reads TGTGCCAGCAGTTTGTTAGGTTGGGATGAGCAGTTCTTC.

The V and J genes are TRBV13 and TRBJ2-1; tentatively, D is TRBD2 (6 bases). Germline values: CDR1 PRHDT, CDR2 FYEKMQ (reference sequence). The CDR3 spans 18 residues. Trimming removed 2 bases from V and 1 base from J, with 18 bases in between. This CDR3 is CASSLWASASGSYNEQFF. CDR3 DNA: TGTGCCAGCAGCTTATGGGCTAGCGCGAGCGGGTCCTACAATGAGCAGTTCTTC.

There are many counts of this clonotype. This chain connects TRBV7-8 to TRBJ2-7, with a weak D call TRBD1 (5 bases). This CDR3 spans 15 amino acids. CDR1 and CDR2 (germline): SGHVS, FQNEAQ. V lost 5 bases to trimming and J lost 1 base, with 15 bases between them. CDR3 sequence (DNA): TGTGCCAGCAGCCAATCGAGTGGGGCGTCCTACGAGCAGTACTTC. Amino acids: CASSQSSGASYEQYF.

V is TRBV19 and J is TRBJ2-3; tentatively, D is TRBD2 (6 bases). The CDR3 sequence is 12 residues long. Trimming removed 5 bases at V and 10 bases at J, with 13 bases between. CDR1 and CDR2 from the germline V gene are LNHDA and SQIVND (reference sequence). The CDR3: CASSYRGDAQYF. Here the CDR3 DNA reads TGTGCCAGTAGTTACCGCGGGGATGCGCAGTATTTT.

As for this clonotype: A clone one base away is much larger, so this may be a read error. This chain connects TRBV4-3 to TRBJ1-6; D gene uncertain. CDR1 and CDR2 (germline): LGHNA, YSLEER. The CDR3 covers 14 residues. The CDR3, as DNA: TGCGCCAGCAGCCAAGATAGGAGGGATTCACCCCCCCACTTT. Encoded protein: CASSQDRRDSPPHF.

This clonotype came up many times. V usage is TRBV7-9 and J usage is TRBJ1-2; D ambiguous. The CDR3 has 14 residues. Trimming took 5 bases from V and 1 from J, leaving 11 bases between them. Germline CDR1 SEHNR, CDR2 FQNEAQ (reference sequence). CDR3 DNA: TGTGCCAGCAGCCAATCTACTGTTAACTATGGCTACACCTTC. It yields the protein CASSQSTVNYGYTF.

This clonotype was seen at least ten times. The rearrangement joins TRBV9 to TRBJ1-1; 8 bases align to TRBD1. The germline gives CDR1 SGDLS, CDR2 YYNGEE. The CDR3 extends over 13 amino acids. With 2 bases clipped from V and 10 bases from J, the junction kept 7 bases outside the gene matches. The CDR3 reads CASSVTQGGGAFF. The CDR3 DNA follows: TGTGCCAGCAGCGTGACACAGGGGGGAGGAGCTTTCTTT. Based on the CDR3 plus reference TRBV9 and TRBJ1-1, the full variable domain is DSGVTQTPKHLITATGQRVTLRCSPRSGDLSVYWYQQSLDQGLQFLIQYYNGEERAKGNILERFSAQQFPDLHSELNLSSLELGDSALYFCASSVTQGGGAFFGQGTRLTVV.